This T cell receptor (beta chain) was recorded in a study of blood T cells in healthy people across ages (dated by TCRdb to about 2015). For the study in its entirety: In model experiments, roughly one uniquely barcoded TCR beta cDNA molecule per two T cells was captured by template switching. Using the same blood draw, the study looked at two additional independent replicas of 1 million unique cDNA reads for two donors, one aged 18 to 30 and the other aged 80 or older. Age-related changes in TCR beta repertoire diversity were measured in the study by deep sequencing normalized with unique cDNA molecular identifiers. The donors were divided into four age groups: young (average around 16 years), middle-aged (about 40), aged (about 62) and long-lived (about 80).

This clonotype was seen ten or more times. Its antigen is unknown. Within one base of it there is no much larger clone, and no base qualities were kept. General study outcomes and caveats: Because profiling used bulk unsorted PBMCs, naive and antigen-experienced compartments could not be compared conclusively. Total diversity estimates from one million sequenced T cells were considered lower bounds and underestimates. Compared with the aged group, more naive CD4+ T cells, fewer expanded clones and increased TCR diversity were shown by the long-lived group, suggesting age selection. The CMV infection status of donors was not known, potentially confounding age-related changes in expanded clonotypes. Observed TCR beta diversity per million T cells fell roughly linearly with age, and a significant reduction was already apparent by age roughly 40. A strong correlation was found between observed TCR beta diversity and the percentage of naive T cells measured by flow cytometry.

Donors were 39 systemically healthy Caucasian individuals from Russia aged roughly 6 to 90 years. Each donor gave ten milliliters of peripheral blood, drawn into EDTA-treated Vacutainer tubes. Ficoll-Paque density-gradient centrifugation was used to isolate PBMCs, with at least 6.5 million per sample. Total RNA, at least 5 micrograms per sample, was extracted from PBMCs with Trizol reagent. For every donor, an aliquot of PBMCs went through flow cytometry to measure the percentages of naive CD45RAhigh/CD27high T cells. The method was 5' RACE. Sequencing relied on an Illumina HiSeq 2500. A second PCR of about 6 to 11 cycles was performed with a sample-barcoded 5' primer and a J-beta primer mix. A template-switch 5' adaptor carrying 12 random nucleotides introduced a unique molecular identifier onto each TCR beta cDNA molecule. Each sample yielded at least 3 million CDR3-containing paired-end reads. First-strand cDNA was synthesized from all RNA with the Mint cDNA synthesis kit, primed by a TRBC-specific oligonucleotide. After uracil-DNA glycosylase treatment, a first 18-cycle PCR used universal primers M1SS and BC2_uni_R on all cDNA. The published analysis was carried out like this. Each sample was normalized by randomly selecting 1 million high-quality reads, each carrying a distinct molecular identifier. Instead of being binned into consensus sequences, reads with shared molecular identifiers were discarded. MiTCR, set to a Q25 quality threshold and the strictest error-elimination algorithm, was used for CDR3 identification, clonotype clustering and error correction. A nonparametric unseen species model with Euler transformation was used to estimate a lower bound on total TCR beta diversity. TCRdb took the public reads, trimmed them with fastp at Q25, ran MiXCR for clone calling and kept in-frame beta chains. CDR3 protein sequences are deduplicated, and each keeps its most common genes and DNA. Here the V and J calls rest on TCRdb's processing, not on the authors' analysis. This sample lists about 930,000 distinct CDR3 sequences; roughly 29% were detected once. The ten most abundant clones make up 10% of the sample.

Including cysteine and phenylalanine, the CDR3 has 16 amino acids. CDR3 DNA only is kept here, 48 bases in frame from base 1. The germline V gene sets CDR1 to MNHNS and CDR2 to SASEGT. The germline V and J ends show losses of 5 bases and 5 bases respectively, and no gene match explains 9 bases of the junction. The data were also submitted as part of a second study, on T cells of mothers and their children. The second study's authors report: Nine systemically healthy Caucasian individuals served as donors, namely three mothers together with their six children. cDNA synthesis used all of the extracted RNA, with roughly 1.6 ug of RNA in each 15 ul reaction. In the second PCR, the M1S primer added sample barcodes and 2-4 random nucleotides. More than 8 million TCR beta CDR3 reads were obtained from each mother, and roughly 3 million reads were obtained from each child. Thymic selection similarly shapes TCR recombination output in related and unrelated pairs, with minor effect from inherited differences. Normalized repertoire overlap in related mother-child pairs was always slightly higher than in unrelated mother-child pairs, but the difference was never significant. No persistent microchimeric T cell clones were found, with a detection sensitivity of roughly 100 clones per million clonotypes. The study used deep NGS to compare TCR beta repertoires of mothers and children, seeking features distinguishing related mother-child pairs from unrelated individuals. The mean age was about 38 +/- 4 years for the mothers and 11 +/- 4 years for the children. Libraries were sequenced on Illumina HiSeq 2000 with 100+100 nt paired-end reads after adapter ligation with NEBNext reagents. To prevent cross-contamination, the mother and child libraries were prepared one month apart and sequenced in separate runs. For each donor, somewhere between about 500,000 and 2,000,000 distinct TCR beta clonotypes were identified. Naive TCR beta clonotypes were estimated from low-frequency clonotypes matched to each donor's FACS-determined naive share, without sorting.

The rearranged chain carries TRBV6-1 and TRBJ2-5; 12 middle bases align to TRBD2. This receptor was taken from a woman in her 40s in good health. What was sequenced was blood. Read as DNA, the sequence is TGTGCCAGCAGTCCCCTCGGACTAGCGGGGACGGAGACCCAGTACTTC. This is translated as CASSPLGLAGTETQYF.